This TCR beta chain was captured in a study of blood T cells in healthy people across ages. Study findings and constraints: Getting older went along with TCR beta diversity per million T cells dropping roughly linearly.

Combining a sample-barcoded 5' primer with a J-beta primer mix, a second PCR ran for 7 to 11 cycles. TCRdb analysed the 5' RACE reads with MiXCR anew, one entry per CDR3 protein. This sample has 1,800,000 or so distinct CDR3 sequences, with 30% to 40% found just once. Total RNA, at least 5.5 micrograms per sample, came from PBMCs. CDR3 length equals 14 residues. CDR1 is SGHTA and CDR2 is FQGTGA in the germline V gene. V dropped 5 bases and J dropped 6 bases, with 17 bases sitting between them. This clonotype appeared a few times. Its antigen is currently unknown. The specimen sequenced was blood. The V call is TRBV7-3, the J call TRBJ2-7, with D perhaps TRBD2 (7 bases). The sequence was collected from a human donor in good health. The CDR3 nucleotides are TGTGCCAGCAGCCTCACGGGGGGCAATGGCGAGCAGTACTTC. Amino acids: CASSLTGGNGEQYF. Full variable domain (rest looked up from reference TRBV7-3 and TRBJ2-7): GAGVSQTPSNKVTEKGKYVELRCDPISGHTALYWYRQSLGQGPEFLIYFQGTGAADDSGLPNDRFFAVRPEGSVSTLKIQRTERGDSAVYLCASSLTGGNGEQYFGPGTRLTVT.